Each of the 5 T cell receptor beta chains below was sequenced from the same sample in a study of glioma-infiltrating T cells after dendritic cell vaccination. Using immunoSEQ multiplex PCR, the repertoire was profiled, and TCRdb retains in-frame clones only, with some absent. The table shows 40,000 to 60,000 clones, with around 86% occurring only once. The sample consisted of blood, taken before dendritic cell vaccination. These receptors were collected from a human donor with glioblastoma.

The chain uses TRBV18 and TRBJ2-6, with D possibly TRBD1 on 6 matching bases. V lost 2 bases and J lost 0, with 17 bases in between. The CDR3 is made up of 19 amino acids. Looked up from germline, CDR1 is KGHSH and CDR2 is LQKENI. The CDR3, as DNA: TGTGCCAGCTCACCAATTTCCGGGCAGGGGACCTCTGGGGCCAACGTCCTGACTTTC. Translating it yields CASSPISGQGTSGANVLTF.

The genes are TRBV19 and TRBJ1-5, with 7 bases fitting TRBD1. The CDR3 contains 14 residues. The V segment lost 4 bases and the J segment 4 bases; nucleotides outside the gene matches: 4. Germline lookup yields CDR1 LNHDA and CDR2 SQIVND (reference sequence). The CDR3 bases are TGTGCCAGTAGTACCGCAGGGGGTAATCAGCCCCAGCATTTT. This sequence encodes CASSTAGGNQPQHF.

DNA for the CDR3: TGTGCCACCGGGACGCGGAGGGACACTGAAGCTTTCTTT. Translating it yields CATGTRRDTEAFF. J is TRBJ1-1 and V is TRBV10-3; tentative D call: TRBD1 (5 bases). V gave up 10 bases and J gave up 3 bases, with 15 bases separating them. The CDR3 extends over 13 amino acids. From germline, CDR1 is ENHRY and CDR2 SYGVKD.

This clone came up once. This chain uses TRBV5-1 with TRBJ2-5; 8 bases are shared with TRBD2. The V gene end was trimmed by 1 base and the J gene end by 5 bases; junction bases not matched to a gene: 13. This CDR3 spans 17 amino acids. Germline CDR1 and CDR2: SGHRS and YFSETQ. The CDR3 region has the DNA TGCGCCAGCAGCTTGAGGATAGCGGGGACTTCAGGGGAGACCCAGTACTTC. Its protein product is CASSLRIAGTSGETQYF.

This clone was detected a few times. The chain employs TRBV11-2 and TRBJ2-1, with 9 bases identical to TRBD1. This CDR3 has 15 residues. In germline, CDR1 is SGHAT, CDR2 FQNNGV. The ends lost 1 base at V and 10 bases at J; junction bases unmatched: 8. This chain's CDR3 is CASSLVGTGPPEQFF. The CDR3 DNA reads TGTGCCAGCAGCTTAGTTGGGACAGGGCCCCCCGAGCAGTTCTTC.